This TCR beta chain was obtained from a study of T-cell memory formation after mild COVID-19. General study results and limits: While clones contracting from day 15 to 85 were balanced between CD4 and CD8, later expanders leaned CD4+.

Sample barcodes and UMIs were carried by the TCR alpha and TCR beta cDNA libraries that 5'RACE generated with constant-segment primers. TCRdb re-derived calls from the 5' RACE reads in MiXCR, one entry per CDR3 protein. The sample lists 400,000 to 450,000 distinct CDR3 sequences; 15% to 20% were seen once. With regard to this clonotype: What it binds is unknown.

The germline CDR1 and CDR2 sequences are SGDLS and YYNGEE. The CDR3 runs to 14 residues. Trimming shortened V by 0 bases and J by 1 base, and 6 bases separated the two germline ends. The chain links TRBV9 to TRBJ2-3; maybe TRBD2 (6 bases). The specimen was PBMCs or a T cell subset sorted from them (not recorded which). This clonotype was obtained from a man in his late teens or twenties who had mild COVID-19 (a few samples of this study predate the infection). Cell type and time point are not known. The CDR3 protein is CASSVASGTDTQYF. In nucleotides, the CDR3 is TGTGCCAGCAGCGTAGCTAGCGGCACAGATACGCAGTATTTT.